Below, 27 T cell receptor beta chains from the same sample are listed, as sequenced in a study of cytomegalovirus exposure and HLA in healthy donors. PCR employed 60 Vbeta and 13 Jbeta primers. Measured with immunoSEQ multiplex PCR; TCRdb has only the in-frame clones, and not every one. The repertoire includes roughly 130,000 clones, about 80% of them detected once, and roughly 2.5% sits in the top ten. The sample was PBMCs. These TCRs come from a boy aged 2 to 10 in good health and CMV-seronegative.

The CDR3 region is CASSYWADEQFF. The CDR3 bases are TGTGCCAGCAGCTATTGGGCCGATGAGCAGTTCTTC. The gene calls are TRBV7-2 and TRBJ2-1; no firm D call. The CDR3 runs to 12 residues. The germline CDR1 and CDR2 sequences are SGHTA and FQGNSA. The germline V and J ends were trimmed by 4 bases and 8 bases, with 9 bases remaining between them.

CDR3 coding DNA: TGTGCCAGCTCACCGCTACGACAGGGGACGGTGAACACTGAAGCTTTCTTT. Translating gives CASSPLRQGTVNTEAFF. This chain connects TRBV18 to TRBJ1-1; 8 bases map to TRBD1. The CDR3 loop spans 17 amino acids. V lost 3 bases to trimming and J lost 0 bases; unmatched junction nucleotides: 9. Germline CDR1 and CDR2: KGHSH and LQKENI.

The chain carries TRBV29-1 and TRBJ2-1; TRBD1 aligns across 7 bases. J gave up 6 bases and V 8 bases, and 16 bases lay outside the gene matches. Per germline, CDR1 SQVTM and CDR2 ANQGSEA. The CDR3 length is 15 residues. The CDR3 nucleotides are TGCAGCTTAGACAGGGATCTCGCAAGCGGCAATGAGCAGTTCTTC. It is translated as CSLDRDLASGNEQFF.

This clone was recorded only once. The chain combines TRBV11-2 with TRBJ2-1; 12 positions match TRBD2. This CDR3 comprises 14 residues. Germline V gene data show CDR1 as SGHAT and CDR2 as FQNNGV. The J segment lost 10 bases and the V segment lost 5 bases, leaving 6 bases of the junction unmatched. CDR3 sequence reads: CASSPRLAGDEQFF. The CDR3 DNA follows: TGTGCCAGCAGCCCTCGACTAGCGGGAGACGAGCAGTTCTTC.

CDR3 DNA: TGTGCCAGCAGTCCCGGGACAGGAGATACCGGGGAGCTGTTTTTT. Protein product: CASSPGTGDTGELFF. The V call is TRBV6-5, the J call TRBJ2-2, with TRBD1 matching 8 bases. CDR1 MNHEY and CDR2 SVGAGI come from the germline V gene. This CDR3 spans 15 amino acids. The V segment lost 5 bases and the J segment 5 bases; nucleotides outside the gene matches: 7.

The genes are TRBV5-5 and TRBJ1-5; weak D call: TRBD1 (6 bases). Deletions cut 0 bases from V and 9 bases from J, with 13 bases between. The CDR3 contains 14 residues. Germline V lookup: CDR1 SGHKS, CDR2 YYEKEE (reference sequence). The CDR3 DNA reads as TGTGCCAGCAGCTTGGGGACAGATCTTGGGCCCCAGCATTTT. It codes for CASSLGTDLGPQHF.

The rearrangement joins TRBV6-4 to TRBJ2-2; TRBD2 aligns across 7 bases. The CDR3 sequence is 14 residues long. The V and J ends lost 8 bases and 4 bases, in that order; junction bases with no gene match: 7. Germline lookup yields CDR1 MRHNA and CDR2 SNTAGT. DNA of the CDR3: TGTGCCAGCGAACGGGGGGAAGGCACCGGGGAGCTGTTTTTT. Translation: CASERGEGTGELFF.

The chain is built from TRBV6-1 and TRBJ2-2; 11 nucleotides line up with TRBD2. The CDR3 sequence is 14 residues long. V lost 9 bases to trimming and J lost 3 bases; unmatched junction nucleotides: 3. Germline V gene lookup returns CDR1 MNHNS and CDR2 SASEGT. As DNA, the CDR3 is TGTGCCAGTATGGGACTAGCGGACACCGGGGAGCTGTTTTTT. It codes for CASMGLADTGELFF.

The chain couples TRBV9 to TRBJ1-2; D is possibly TRBD1 (6 bases). Between the trimmed V and J ends, which lost 3 bases and 2 bases, there was a span of 17 bases. Germline CDR1 reads SGDLS; CDR2 reads YYNGEE. This CDR3 has 16 amino acids. CDR3 bases: TGTGCCAGCAGCGAGGGGGGGGCAGGGAAAAACTATGGCTACACCTTC. This sequence encodes CASSEGGAGKNYGYTF.

The genes are TRBV7-9 and TRBJ2-1; D remains ambiguous. Germline CDR1 SEHNR, CDR2 FQNEAQ (reference sequence). The length of the CDR3 is 13 residues. V lost 5 bases and J lost 4, with 9 bases in between. DNA for the CDR3: TGTGCCAGCAGCCGCGACACTTACAATGAGCAGTTCTTC. Translating it yields CASSRDTYNEQFF.

The gene calls are TRBV6-6 and TRBJ1-5, with D uncertain. Trimming left V 2 bases short and J 4 bases short, with 12 bases between. Germline V lookup: CDR1 MNHNY, CDR2 SVGAGI (reference sequence). CDR3 length equals 15 residues. CDR3 nucleotides: TGTGCCAGCAGTTACCAGGAGGCTTCGAATCAGCCCCAGCATTTT. As protein: CASSYQEASNQPQHF.

The chain is built from TRBV25-1 and TRBJ2-7, with D unresolved. CDR1 MGHDK and CDR2 SYGVNS come from the germline V gene. The CDR3 has 14 amino acids. With 3 bases removed from V and 4 bases from J, the gap between germline ends came to 13 bases. The CDR3 protein is CASSDNYLRYEQYF. Here the CDR3 DNA reads TGTGCCAGCAGTGATAATTATTTGAGATACGAGCAGTACTTC.

The chain is built from TRBV5-1 and TRBJ1-3, with a weak D call TRBD1 (6 bases). The CDR3 loop spans 15 amino acids. Per the germline V gene, CDR1 is SGHRS and CDR2 is YFSETQ. The V end lost 3 bases, the J end lost 7 bases, and 17 bases lay between the germline ends. DNA for the CDR3: TGCGCCAGCAGCTCAAACCGGAACACAGGGAACACCATATATTTT. This encodes CASSSNRNTGNTIYF.

This clone has a single count. V and J are TRBV19 and TRBJ1-1; TRBD1 agrees at 7 bases. V gave up 6 bases and J gave up 4 bases; unmatched junction bases: 8. Germline V CDR1 and CDR2: LNHDA, SQIVND (reference sequence). CDR3 length equals 14 residues. In DNA, the CDR3 is TGTGCCAGTAGCGAAGTCACAGGGGCCACTGAAGCTTTCTTT. Protein sequence: CASSEVTGATEAFF.

The V gene is TRBV18, the J gene TRBJ2-1, with TRBD2 matching 9 bases. The CDR3 sequence is 15 residues long. The trim removed 2 bases at V and 6 bases at J, leaving 5 bases unmatched. CDR1 and CDR2 (germline): KGHSH, LQKENI. The CDR3 DNA reads TGTGCCAGCTCACCAGAGCGGGGGGCTTTCAATGAGCAGTTCTTC. Translated, it gives CASSPERGAFNEQFF.

The chain couples TRBV7-2 to TRBJ2-1, with 9 positions matching TRBD2. CDR3 length: 14 amino acids. V trimming: 6 bases; J trimming: 3 bases; junction bases outside the gene matches: 3. Per germline, CDR1 SGHTA and CDR2 FQGNSA. CDR3 DNA: TGTGCCAGCAGGGGAGCGGGAGGCTACAATGAGCAGTTCTTC. Translation gives CASRGAGGYNEQFF.

The V gene is TRBV5-8, the J gene TRBJ2-3, with TRBD1 matching 8 bases. The CDR3 runs to 13 residues. Germline assignment: CDR1 SGHTS and CDR2 YDEGEE. The trim removed 10 bases at V and 3 bases at J, leaving 7 bases unmatched. The DNA of the CDR3 is TGTGCCGGAAACAGGGGGTTAACAGATACGCAGTATTTT. Translated, it gives CAGNRGLTDTQYF.

The chain carries TRBV29-1 and TRBJ2-5; perhaps TRBD2 as D (6 bases). The V end was cut by 2 bases, the J end by 5 bases, with 18 bases between. Per germline, CDR1 SQVTM and CDR2 ANQGSEA. CDR3 length: 15 amino acids. CDR3 in DNA: TGCAGCGTTGAATGGTATAGCGGACGAAGGGAGACCCAGTACTTC. This gives the protein CSVEWYSGRRETQYF.

The V call is TRBV6-4, the J call TRBJ2-6, with a possible D match to TRBD1 (6 bases). Germline CDR1 MRHNA, CDR2 SNTAGT. V was cut by 6 bases and J by 3 bases, with 9 bases left in between. This CDR3 contains 14 residues. The CDR3 loop reads CASSNRVGANVLTF. Written as DNA, the CDR3 is TGTGCCAGCAGCAACAGGGTTGGGGCCAACGTCCTGACTTTC.

Here the CDR3 reads CASSLGGSGNTIYF. The CDR3 DNA sequence: TGTGCCAGCAGCTTAGGCGGTTCTGGAAACACCATATATTTT. The chain couples TRBV7-6 to TRBJ1-3; D remains ambiguous. Trimming shortened V by 1 base and J by 1 base, and 5 bases separated the two germline ends. CDR3 length: 14 residues. From germline, CDR1 is SGHVS and CDR2 FNYEAQ. Full variable domain (rest looked up from reference TRBV7-6 and TRBJ1-3): GAGVSQSPRYKVTKRGQDVALRCDPISGHVSLYWYRQALGQGPEFLTYFNYEAQQDKSGLPNDRFSAERPEGSISTLTIQRTEQRDSAMYRCASSLGGSGNTIYFGEGSWLTVV.

The chain recombines TRBV7-9 with TRBJ1-2, with 11 bases fitting TRBD1. Germline assignment: CDR1 SEHNR and CDR2 FQNEAQ (reference sequence). V was pared by 4 bases and J by 4 bases, with 2 bases of the junction left unmatched. The CDR3 is 14 residues long. The chain's CDR3 is CASSSGTGGYGYTF. CDR3 DNA sequence: TGTGCCAGCAGCTCGGGGACAGGGGGCTATGGCTACACCTTC.

V is TRBV6-4 and J is TRBJ2-3; 11 nucleotides align to TRBD2. The V gene end was trimmed by 6 bases and the J gene end by 2 bases; junction bases not matched to a gene: 4. CDR3 length equals 15 residues. Looked up from germline, CDR1 is MRHNA and CDR2 is SNTAGT. CDR3 DNA: TGTGCCAGCAGCGCACTAGCGGGAGCCACAGATACGCAGTATTTT. Encoded protein: CASSALAGATDTQYF.

The genes are TRBV6-1 and TRBJ1-1; D is undetermined. Between the trimmed V and J ends, which lost 11 bases and 4 bases, there was a span of 8 bases. The CDR3 extends over 10 amino acids. The germline V gene has CDR1 MNHNS and CDR2 SASEGT. CDR3: CAAESTEAFF. CDR3 DNA sequence: TGTGCCGCAGAAAGCACTGAAGCTTTCTTT.

This rearrangement joins TRBV19 to TRBJ2-3, with 10 bases lining up with TRBD2. Per the germline V gene, CDR1 is LNHDA and CDR2 is SQIVND (reference sequence). This CDR3 is built from 17 residues. The V segment lost 5 bases and the J segment 4 bases; nucleotides outside the gene matches: 12. CDR3 DNA sequence: TGTGCCAGTAGTTCCCCCCAACTAGCGGGATATGCAGATACGCAGTATTTT. It encodes CASSSPQLAGYADTQYF.

J is TRBJ1-2 and V is TRBV10-3; 9 bases map to TRBD1. Trimming removed 5 bases from V and 5 bases from J; junction bases left unmatched: 3. The CDR3 sequence is 13 residues long. Germline V gene data show CDR1 as ENHRY and CDR2 as SYGVKD. The CDR3 reads CAISSGQGYGYTF. The DNA of the CDR3 is TGTGCCATCAGTTCGGGACAGGGTTATGGCTACACCTTC.

The V call is TRBV9, the J call TRBJ2-3, with TRBD2 matching over 7 bases. Unmatched junction bases numbered 14, after V lost 0 bases and J lost 7 bases. CDR3 length equals 17 residues. Germline CDR1 is SGDLS and CDR2 is YYNGEE. For the CDR3, the DNA is TGTGCCAGCAGCGTAGGGATTTATAAGGGAGGGCGGTATACGCAGTATTTT. Translating it yields CASSVGIYKGGRYTQYF.

V usage is TRBV6-4 and J usage is TRBJ1-2, with a weak D call TRBD1 (6 bases). The germline V gene encodes CDR1 MRHNA and CDR2 SNTAGT. The CDR3 extends over 13 amino acids. Trimming cost V 6 bases and J 4 bases, with 12 bases left between them. CDR3 nucleotides: TGTGCCAGCAGGGACAGCGAGGCCTATGGCTACACCTTC. The encoded protein is CASRDSEAYGYTF.